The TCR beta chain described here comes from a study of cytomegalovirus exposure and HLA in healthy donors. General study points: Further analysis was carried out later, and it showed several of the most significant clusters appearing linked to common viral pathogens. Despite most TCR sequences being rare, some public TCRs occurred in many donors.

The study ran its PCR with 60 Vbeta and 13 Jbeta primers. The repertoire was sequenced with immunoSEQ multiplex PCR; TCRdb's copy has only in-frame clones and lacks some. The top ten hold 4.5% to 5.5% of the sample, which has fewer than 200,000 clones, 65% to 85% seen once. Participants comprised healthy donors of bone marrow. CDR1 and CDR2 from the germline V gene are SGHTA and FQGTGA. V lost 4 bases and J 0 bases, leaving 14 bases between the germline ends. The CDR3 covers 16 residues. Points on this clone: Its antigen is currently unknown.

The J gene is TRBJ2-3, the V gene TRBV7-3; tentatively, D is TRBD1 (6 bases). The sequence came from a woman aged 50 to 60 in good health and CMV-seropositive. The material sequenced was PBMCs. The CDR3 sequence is CASSSLGAPSTDTQYF. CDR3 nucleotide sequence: TGTGCCAGCAGCTCCCTGGGGGCTCCTAGCACAGATACGCAGTATTTT.